This TCR beta chain was captured by sequencing in a study of vaccination and CD4 T cells after COVID-19. Study-level background: Overlapping spike peptides from SARS-CoV-2, HCoV-NL63, HCoV-OC43 and HCoV-229E served to stimulate the cells. For control cultures, the treatment was a CEFX pool, an HIV-1 Nef pool, or no peptide.

Treatment meaning: roughly 11-day PBMC culture with coronavirus spike peptide pools or control peptides (ViraFEST assay). Researchers reported culturing 2 million or so PBMCs per well with approximately 10 IU/ml IL-2 and roughly 9.8 ug/ml peptide pools. The V end lost 3 bases, the J end lost 0 bases, and 9 bases lay between the germline ends. CDR3 length equals 14 residues. CDR1 is DFQATT and CDR2 is SNEGSKA in the germline V gene (reference sequence). Scientists ran DNA taken from cultured CD4+ T cells through the Oncomine TCR Beta short-read assay for sequencing. MiXCR, applied by TCRdb to the PCR reads, yields one record per CDR3 protein. The top ten clones hold under 14% of a sample with about 17,000 distinct CDR3 sequences, 60% of them seen once. As regards this clonotype: Antigen specificity is unknown.

This TCR was recovered from a human donor who had recovered from COVID-19. The sequenced sample was CD4+ T cells from blood, cultured in vitro. The chain has TRBV20-1 and TRBJ2-4; D gene ambiguous. CDR3 region: CSARESLAKNIQYF. Here the CDR3 DNA reads TGCAGTGCTAGGGAATCATTAGCCAAAAACATTCAGTACTTC.